This T cell receptor beta chain was obtained from a study of shared clonotypes between healthy human individuals. Naive CD8 populations comprised CD45RO-negative cells positively selected for CCR7, excluding terminally differentiated effector memory CD45RA+ cells. Repertoires were generated with immunoSEQ multiplex PCR, while TCRdb's copy carries only in-frame clones and drops some. The sample has fewer than 1 million clones; about 96% are singletons. CDR1 and CDR2 (germline): MNHNS, SASEGT. The CDR3 has 11 residues. With 7 bases removed from V and 4 bases from J, the gap between germline ends came to 4 bases.

This clonotype originated in a young man in good health. This rearrangement joins TRBV6-1 to TRBJ2-2, with D unresolved. The specimen was naive CD8+ T cells sorted from blood. DNA for the CDR3: TGTGCCAGCACCGGCACCGGGGAGCTGTTTTTT. Protein product: CASTGTGELFF.